At least ten counts were recorded for the clone carrying this TCR beta chain. Its antigen remains unidentified. Unique molecular identifiers were built into the TCRbeta library. TCRdb analysed the PCR reads with MiXCR anew, one entry per CDR3 protein. The data show around 100,000 distinct CDR3 sequences, approximately 5.4% seen once. The data stem from a study of T-cell reconstitution after alpha-beta-depleted transplantation in children. Study outcomes and limitations: Reports say that about two months after transplant, the alpha-beta T cells came out of several hundred graft clones that had expanded. From surviving recipient T cells and thymic progenitors came the high day-60 TCRbeta diversity observed in some patients. A year post-transplant, T-cell counts and diversity derived mostly from newly produced T cells.

The germline CDR1 and CDR2 sequences are SQVTM and ANQGSEA. The CDR3 is made up of 14 amino acids. Trimming took 1 base from V and 0 from J, leaving 9 bases between them. This TCR was sampled from a female patient aged 2-9 years who had a stem cell transplant for Fanconi anemia, so the T cells may come from the graft donor. The chain uses TRBV29-1 and TRBJ1-2; D remains unclear. Here the sequenced sample was PBMCs, mostly from graft donor cells, taken 60 days after TCRalphabeta/CD19-depleted stem cell transplant. The CDR3 spells CSVEVPAANYGYTF. In DNA form, the CDR3 reads TGCAGCGTTGAAGTTCCGGCTGCTAACTATGGCTACACCTTC.